Each of the 22 T cell receptor beta chains below was sequenced from the same sample in a study of OX40 agonist ivuxolimab in advanced cancers. Receptor libraries were prepared by the immunoSEQ multiplex PCR assay. The source is immuneACCESS, and TCRdb retained only in-frame sequences with V and J called. Part of the clones is not carried over; for the studies checked, unresolved V genes explain less than half of this, and the remainder is unexplained. Across this sample there are around 65,000 clones, with roughly nine tenths seen only once. The ten largest account for approximately 19% of the sample. The source material was CD4+ or CD8+ T cells sorted from blood, sampled in a trial of the OX40 agonist ivuxolimab. All receptors derive from an adult with an advanced solid tumor such as melanoma, head and neck, liver or kidney cancer.

V is TRBV7-2 and J is TRBJ1-1, with no clear D. Trimming removed 1 base from V and 6 bases from J, with 6 bases in between. Germline values: CDR1 SGHTA, CDR2 FQGNSA. The CDR3 consists of 12 residues. CDR3 sequence (DNA): TGTGCCAGCAGCTTAGACTTGCCTGAAGCTTTCTTT. This encodes CASSLDLPEAFF.

The chain uses TRBV7-9 and TRBJ2-1; D gene unclear. The CDR3 loop spans 14 amino acids. Trimming pared 1 base from V and 9 bases from J, leaving 13 bases between. Germline loops: CDR1 SEHNR, CDR2 FQNEAQ (reference sequence). The CDR3 nucleotides are TGTGCCAGCAGCTTAGAAGTCGCAGCCAGTGAGCAGTTCTTC. Its translation is CASSLEVAASEQFF.

This clone was seen a few times. J is TRBJ1-4 and V is TRBV19; the match to TRBD1 covers 10 bases. Germline values: CDR1 LNHDA, CDR2 SQIVND (reference sequence). This CDR3 has 17 amino acids. V shed 11 bases, J shed 4 bases, and the junction held 16 bases outside the gene matches. The CDR3 sequence is CASYPGQGVLNNEKLFF. Written as DNA, the CDR3 is TGTGCCTCCTACCCCGGACAGGGGGTCCTTAATAATGAAAAACTGTTTTTT.

V and J are TRBV7-2 and TRBJ2-7, with a possible D match to TRBD1 (6 bases). This CDR3 comprises 14 residues. In germline, CDR1 is SGHTA, CDR2 FQGNSA. V dropped 1 base and J dropped 4 bases, with 11 bases sitting between them. CDR3 sequence: CASSLVHGQYEQYF. As DNA, the CDR3 is TGTGCCAGCAGCTTAGTTCATGGACAGTACGAGCAGTACTTC.

This clone was counted a single time. The chain is built from TRBV7-6 and TRBJ1-4, with D possibly TRBD1 on 5 matching bases. The germline V and J ends were trimmed by 2 bases and 3 bases, with 7 bases remaining between them. The germline V gene encodes CDR1 SGHVS and CDR2 FNYEAQ. CDR3 length: 14 amino acids. The chain's CDR3 is CASSLTGSNEKLFF. The CDR3 region has the DNA TGTGCCAGCAGCTTAACAGGTTCTAATGAAAAACTGTTTTTT.

This CDR3 is CASTNTLGLAGVADTQYF. For the CDR3, the DNA is TGTGCCAGCACCAACACACTGGGACTAGCGGGGGTGGCAGATACGCAGTATTTT. The V call is TRBV5-4, the J call TRBJ2-3, with 14 bases lining up with TRBD2. The CDR3 consists of 18 residues. Germline V gene data show CDR1 as SGHNT and CDR2 as YYREEE (reference sequence). Trimming removed 6 bases from V and 4 bases from J; junction bases left unmatched: 13. The variable domain in full, completed from reference TRBV5-4 and TRBJ2-3, reads ETGVTQSPTHLIKTRGQQVTLRCSSQSGHNTVSWYQQALGQGPQFIFQYYREEENGRGNFPPRFSGLQFPNYSSELNVNALELDDSALYLCASTNTLGLAGVADTQYFGPGTRLTVL.

The V and J genes are TRBV28 and TRBJ1-4; 10 bases agree with TRBD1. V lost 7 bases to trimming and J lost 8 bases; unmatched junction nucleotides: 4. This CDR3 is 13 amino acids long. Looked up from germline, CDR1 is MDHEN and CDR2 is SYDVKM. CDR3 DNA sequence: TGTGCCAGCAAGGACAGGGGGTTGGAAAAACTGTTTTTT. As protein: CASKDRGLEKLFF.

The V gene is TRBV6-5, the J gene TRBJ1-1; possibly TRBD1 for D (6 bases). From germline, CDR1 is MNHEY and CDR2 SVGAGI. This CDR3 comprises 14 residues. V was cut by 5 bases and J by 6 bases, with 16 bases left in between. Here the CDR3 reads CASSRTYRDAEAFF. CDR3 DNA sequence: TGTGCCAGCAGTAGAACCTACAGGGACGCTGAAGCTTTCTTT.

The chain has TRBV10-1 and TRBJ2-1, with 14 bases aligning to TRBD2. V dropped 0 bases and J dropped 9; count of bases not matched to a gene: 7. The CDR3 has 17 amino acids. The V gene's germline CDR1 is WNHNN and CDR2 SYGVQD (reference sequence). The CDR3 DNA sequence: TGCGCCAGCAGTGAGTCGGGACTAGCGGGGGTTGGCGGTGAGCAGTTCTTC. It yields the protein CASSESGLAGVGGEQFF.

This clone was seen once. V and J are TRBV5-4 and TRBJ2-3; D ambiguous. Trimming removed 5 bases at V and 2 bases at J, with 6 bases between. The CDR3 covers 12 residues. Per the germline V gene, CDR1 is SGHNT and CDR2 is YYREEE (reference sequence). The CDR3 here is CASSPYTDTQYF. The CDR3 DNA reads TGTGCCAGCAGTCCCTACACAGATACGCAGTATTTT. Filled out from reference TRBV5-4 and TRBJ2-3, the complete variable domain reads ETGVTQSPTHLIKTRGQQVTLRCSSQSGHNTVSWYQQALGQGPQFIFQYYREEENGRGNFPPRFSGLQFPNYSSELNVNALELDDSALYLCASSPYTDTQYFGPGTRLTVL.

The chain combines TRBV5-4 with TRBJ2-7; the D gene is possibly TRBD1 (7 bases). The CDR3 has 16 residues. Trimming shortened V by 3 bases and J by 7 bases, and 23 bases separated the two germline ends. CDR1 and CDR2 from the germline V gene are SGHNT and YYREEE (reference sequence). The CDR3 is CASSSGVGTVSGEQYF. The CDR3, as DNA: TGTGCCAGCAGCTCGGGGGTGGGGACAGTGAGTGGTGAGCAGTACTTC.

The chain recombines TRBV27 with TRBJ2-7; possibly TRBD1 for D (5 bases). The CDR3 runs to 15 residues. V was pared by 6 bases and J by 0 bases, with 15 bases between. From germline, CDR1 is MNHEY and CDR2 SMNVEV (reference sequence). CDR3 sequence reads: CASSHSGHNSYEQYF. The CDR3, as DNA: TGTGCCAGCAGCCACTCTGGACATAACTCCTACGAGCAGTACTTC.

The chain recombines TRBV13 with TRBJ1-6; TRBD1 matches at 7 bases. The V gene's germline CDR1 is PRHDT and CDR2 FYEKMQ (reference sequence). CDR3 size: 16 residues. V dropped 4 bases and J dropped 9; count of bases not matched to a gene: 12. The CDR3 coding sequence is TGTGCCAGCAGCTCCTGGACAGGCCGGGATGTTTCACCCCTCCACTTT. Translation: CASSSWTGRDVSPLHF.

The gene calls are TRBV6-1 and TRBJ2-2; D remains unclear. The V and J ends lost 7 bases and 4 bases respectively, with 10 bases between them. The germline CDR1 and CDR2 sequences are MNHNS and SASEGT. CDR3 length equals 13 residues. As DNA, the CDR3 is TGTGCCAGCACCCCCAAACGCACCGGGGAGCTGTTTTTT. Translating gives CASTPKRTGELFF.

This sequence joins TRBV4-1 and TRBJ2-1; tentatively, D is TRBD1 or TRBD2 (5 bases each). Deletions cut 6 bases from V and 4 bases from J, with 16 bases between. Germline V gene sequence: CDR1 MGHRA, CDR2 YSYEKL. The CDR3 consists of 15 residues. The CDR3 protein is CASRSSWDGYNEQFF. In DNA, the CDR3 is TGCGCCAGCAGATCCTCGTGGGACGGGTACAATGAGCAGTTCTTC.

V usage is TRBV9 and J usage is TRBJ1-2; tentatively, D is TRBD1 (5 bases). CDR1 and CDR2 from the germline V gene are SGDLS and YYNGEE. The CDR3 has 14 amino acids. Trimming removed 0 bases at V and 4 bases at J, with 10 bases between. CDR3 coding DNA: TGTGCCAGCAGCGTAGGGGACGAGGCCTATGGCTACACCTTC. It translates to CASSVGDEAYGYTF. Drawing the rest from reference TRBV9 and TRBJ1-2, the complete variable domain is DSGVTQTPKHLITATGQRVTLRCSPRSGDLSVYWYQQSLDQGLQFLIQYYNGEERAKGNILERFSAQQFPDLHSELNLSSLELGDSALYFCASSVGDEAYGYTFGSGTRLTVV.

In DNA form, the CDR3 reads TGCAGCGTTGAAAGGGTCGACAGCTACCAAGAGACCCAGTACTTC. This sequence encodes CSVERVDSYQETQYF. The chain has TRBV29-1 and TRBJ2-5; tentatively, D is TRBD1 (5 bases). The V end lost 2 bases, the J end lost 0 bases, and 13 bases lay between the germline ends. In germline, CDR1 is SQVTM, CDR2 ANQGSEA. The CDR3 length is 15 residues. The full variable domain, its missing parts supplied by reference TRBV29-1 and TRBJ2-5, is SAVISQKPSRDICQRGTSLTIQCQVDSQVTMMFWYRQQPGQSLTLIATANQGSEATYESGFVIDKFPISRPNLTFSTLTVSNMSPEDSSIYLCSVERVDSYQETQYFGPGTRLLVL.

The chain joins TRBV21-1 to TRBJ1-5; TRBD1 is the table's D call, not checked against the DNA. TRBV21-1 is termed a pseudogene. The CDR3 covers 20 residues. CDR3 DNA sequence: TGTGCCAGCAGCAAAGCTACCGGGACACCTCTGAGGCCTAGCAATCAGCCCCAGCATTTT. Translation gives CASSKATGTPLRPSNQPQHF.

This clone was observed a few times. The chain couples TRBV9 to TRBJ2-7; TRBD2 aligns across 7 bases. The CDR3 covers 15 residues. Germline V gene data show CDR1 as SGDLS and CDR2 as YYNGEE. Unmatched junction bases numbered 3, after V lost 0 bases and J lost 0 bases. Written as DNA, the CDR3 is TGTGCCAGCAGCGTAGGAGCTAGCGGCTCCTACGAGCAGTACTTC. Translating gives CASSVGASGSYEQYF.

The chain is built from TRBV6-5 and TRBJ1-2, with D tentatively TRBD1 (5 bases). The germline CDR1 and CDR2 sequences are MNHEY and SVGAGI. CDR3 size: 14 residues. V was clipped by 4 bases and J by 2 bases, with 11 bases between them. For the CDR3, the DNA is TGTGCCAGCAGTTTACAGGTGGCAAACTATGGCTACACCTTC. It specifies CASSLQVANYGYTF.

The chain is built from TRBV2 and TRBJ1-6, with no clear D. V lost 4 bases and J lost 7, with 8 bases in between. Looked up from germline, CDR1 is SNHLY and CDR2 is FYNNEI. CDR3 length equals 13 residues. The CDR3 nucleotides are TGTGCCAGCAGTGGTAGGGTAAATTCACCCCTCCACTTT. Translated, it gives CASSGRVNSPLHF.

V is TRBV28 and J is TRBJ2-7, with TRBD1 as a possible D gene (5 bases). The V and J ends lost 5 bases and 3 bases respectively, with 17 bases between them. The V gene's germline CDR1 is MDHEN and CDR2 SYDVKM. CDR3 length: 15 amino acids. CDR3 nucleotide sequence: TGTGCCAGCAGTCCCATAGACAGTACTTACTACGAGCAGTACTTC. As protein: CASSPIDSTYYEQYF.